This T cell receptor beta chain was recovered during a study of T cells after yellow fever vaccination. Regarding the study as a whole: A small share of clonotypes appeared in both CD4 and CD8 compartments. Within FACS-sorted repertoires, abundant clonotypes contaminating from the bulk population could be present. Peak timing came faster in the weaker secondary response, day 5 versus 15.

By 5'RACE template switching, TCR cDNA was produced, with a universal primer site and UMIs added in the process. A single record per CDR3 protein comes from TCRdb applying MiXCR to the 5' RACE reads. The sample contains roughly 150,000 distinct CDR3 sequences, less than 8.5% of which appear only once. There are many counts of this clonotype. Its target is not known. The input for sequencing was CD4+ T cells sorted from PBMCs, taken 10 days after the yellow fever booster vaccination. The receptor comes from a man aged 30 to 45 who received the YFV17D yellow fever vaccine.

The CDR3, as DNA: TGTGCCAGCAGCTCTAAGGGGGCGGGCTATGGCTACACCTTC. This codes for CASSSKGAGYGYTF. The chain couples TRBV7-2 to TRBJ1-2; 7 nucleotides line up with TRBD1. The CDR3 is made up of 14 amino acids. Germline V gene data show CDR1 as SGHTA and CDR2 as FQGNSA. Unmatched junction bases numbered 6, after V lost 4 bases and J lost 4 bases.